This T cell receptor (beta chain) was obtained from a study of blood T cell repertoires in COVID-19. Background on the study: Spain, Italy and the United States supplied samples that represented acute and convalescent COVID-19. T cells, B-cell-depleted T cells, or PBMCs supplied cDNA or gDNA.

This CDR3 spans 14 amino acids. The V and J ends lost 5 bases and 6 bases, in that order; junction bases with no gene match: 5. Sequencing used immunoSEQ multiplex PCR; TCRdb keeps in-frame clones, though not all of them. Among over 300,000 clones listed, 89% were seen once. This chain uses TRBV5-7 with TRBJ2-1; 10 bases are a match to TRBD2. TRBV5-7 is known as an ORF, though its function is uncertain. The source is a man aged 35 to 55 with acute or convalescent COVID-19. Sequencing used peripheral blood. The CDR3 protein is CASRPLAGANEQFF. The DNA for the CDR3 is TGTGCCAGCAGGCCTCTAGCGGGGGCCAATGAGCAGTTCTTC.